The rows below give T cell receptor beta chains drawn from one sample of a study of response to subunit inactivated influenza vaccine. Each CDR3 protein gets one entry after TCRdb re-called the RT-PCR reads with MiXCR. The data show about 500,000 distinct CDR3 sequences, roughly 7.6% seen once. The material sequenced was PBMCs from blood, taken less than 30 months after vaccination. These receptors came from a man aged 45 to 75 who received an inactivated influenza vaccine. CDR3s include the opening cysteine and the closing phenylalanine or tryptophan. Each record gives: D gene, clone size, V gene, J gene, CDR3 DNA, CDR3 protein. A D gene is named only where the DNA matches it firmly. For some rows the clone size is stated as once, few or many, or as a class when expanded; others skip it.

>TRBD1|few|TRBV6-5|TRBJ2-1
TGTGCCAGCAGTTTAGTACAGGGGCGGAATGAGCAGTTCTTC
CASSLVQGRNEQFF
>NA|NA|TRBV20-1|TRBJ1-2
TGCAGTGCTAGAGACAGGGTGTATGGCTACACCTTC
CSARDRVYGYTF
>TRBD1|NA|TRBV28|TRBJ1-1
TGTGCCAGCAGGGAGACAGGGGGCGCGTCCACTGAAGCTTTCTTT
CASRETGGASTEAFF
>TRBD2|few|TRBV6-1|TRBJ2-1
TGTGCCAGCAACAGTGGACTAGCGGGGTCCAATGAGCAGTTCTTC
CASNSGLAGSNEQFF
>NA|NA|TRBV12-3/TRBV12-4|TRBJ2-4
TGTGCCAGCCGACGTCGGCTGATGGACATTCAGTACTTC
CASRRRLMDIQYF
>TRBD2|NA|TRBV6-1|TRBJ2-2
TGTGCCAGCGCTCCAAGAGGACTAGCGGGCACCGGGGAGCTGTTTTTT
CASAPRGLAGTGELFF
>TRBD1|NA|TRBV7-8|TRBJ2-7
TGTGCCAGCAGCTTGACGGACAGGGAAAGCTCCTACGAGCAGTACTTC
CASSLTDRESSYEQYF
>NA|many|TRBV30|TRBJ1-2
TGTGCCTGGAGTGTGGGGTCCTCGGGCTACACCTTC
CAWSVGSSGYTF
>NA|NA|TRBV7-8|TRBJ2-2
TGTGCCAGCAGCGAACTTTCCTTTCCTCACACCGGGGAGCTGTTTTTT
CASSELSFPHTGELFF
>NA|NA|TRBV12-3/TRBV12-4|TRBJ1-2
TGTGCCAGCAGCGTGGGACGGAGGGTGGGCTACACCTTC
CASSVGRRVGYTF
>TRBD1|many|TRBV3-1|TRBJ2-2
TGTGCCAGCAGCCCTGGACAGGTGGAGACCGGGGAGCTGTTTTTT
CASSPGQVETGELFF
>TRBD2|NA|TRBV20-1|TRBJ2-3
TGCAGTGCTAGGTGGAAAGCGGGATGGACGGATACGCAGTATTTT
CSARWKAGWTDTQYF
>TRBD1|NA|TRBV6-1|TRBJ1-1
TGTGCCAGCAGCGACAGGGGGAGTCCCACTGAAGCTTTCTTT
CASSDRGSPTEAFF
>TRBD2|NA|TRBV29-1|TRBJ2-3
TGCTGTGCTAGTTCGGGAGCGGGAGGCCCCACAGATACGCAGTATTTT
CCASSGAGGPTDTQYF
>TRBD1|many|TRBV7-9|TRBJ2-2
TGTGCCAGCAGCTTAGCCGGTTCCGGGGACAGACGCCTGTTTTTT
CASSLAGSGDRRLFF
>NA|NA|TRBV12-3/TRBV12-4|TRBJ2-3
TGTGCCAGCACCCTCCGAAATACGCAGTATTTT
CASTLRNTQYF
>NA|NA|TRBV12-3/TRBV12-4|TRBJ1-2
TGTGCCAGCAGTGTTCGGGGGGACGGCTACACCTTC
CASSVRGDGYTF
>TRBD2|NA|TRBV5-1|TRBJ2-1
TGCGCCAGCAGACGTAGCGGGAGTATTAACAATGAGCAGTTCTTC
CASRRSGSINNEQFF
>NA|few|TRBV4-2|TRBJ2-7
TGTGCCAGCAGCCAAGCACAGGAAGGGTACGAGCAGTACTTC
CASSQAQEGYEQYF
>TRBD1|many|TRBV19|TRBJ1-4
TGTGCCAGTAGTGCGCCGGGACAGGGGAATGAAAAACTGTTTTTT
CASSAPGQGNEKLFF
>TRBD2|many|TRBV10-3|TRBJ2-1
TGTGCCATCAGTGAGCTTAGCGGGAGACACCCCGGTGAGCAGTTCTTC
CAISELSGRHPGEQFF
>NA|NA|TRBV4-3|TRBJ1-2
TGCGCCAGCAGCCAAGATGAGGCCGGAAACTATGGCTACACCTTC
CASSQDEAGNYGYTF
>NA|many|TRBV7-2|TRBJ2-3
TGTGCCAGCAGCTACGTAGAAGGGCCAGATACGCAGTATTTT
CASSYVEGPDTQYF
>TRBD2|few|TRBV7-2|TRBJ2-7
TGTGCCAGCAGCCCCAGTACCGGAGCGGGGAACTACGAGCAGTACTTC
CASSPSTGAGNYEQYF
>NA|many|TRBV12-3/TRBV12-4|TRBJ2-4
TGTGCCAGCAGTTTCGGGCTAGCCAAAAACATTCAGTACTTC
CASSFGLAKNIQYF
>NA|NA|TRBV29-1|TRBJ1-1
TGCAGCGCCTGGGCCGGGACCGGGACTGAAGCTTTTTTT
CSAWAGTGTEAFF
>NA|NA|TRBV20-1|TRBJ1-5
TGCAGTGCTAGTAAATTCTCTGGGAGCAATCAGCCCCAGCATTTT
CSASKFSGSNQPQHF
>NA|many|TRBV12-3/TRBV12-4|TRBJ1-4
TGTGCCAGCTGCCCTGAGGGGGGAGTGGCTGGAAAACTGTTTTTT
CASCPEGGVAGKLFF
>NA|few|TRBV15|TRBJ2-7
TGTGCCACCAGCAGAGAACTAGAGTACGAGCAGTACTTC
CATSRELEYEQYF
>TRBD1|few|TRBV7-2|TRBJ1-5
TGTGCCAGCAGCTTAGGAGGACAGGGGGGTCAGCCCCAGCATTTT
CASSLGGQGGQPQHF
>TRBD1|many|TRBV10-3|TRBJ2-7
TGTGCCATCAGTAGGGACAGATCTTCGACCTACGAGCAGTACTTC
CAISRDRSSTYEQYF
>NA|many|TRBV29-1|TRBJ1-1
TGCAGCGTTGAAAGGGACGGATTGAACACTGAAGCTTTCTTT
CSVERDGLNTEAFF
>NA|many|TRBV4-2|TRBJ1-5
TGTGCCAGCAGCCAAGATCGTACCTACAATCAGCCCCAGCATTTT
CASSQDRTYNQPQHF
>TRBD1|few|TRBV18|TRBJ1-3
TGTGCCAGCTCACCAGGGACAGGGGAAGCTGGAAACACCATATATTTT
CASSPGTGEAGNTIYF
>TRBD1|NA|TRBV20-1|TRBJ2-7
TGCAGTGCCTCGCACCGGACAGGGGCTACCTACGAGCAGTACTTC
CSASHRTGATYEQYF
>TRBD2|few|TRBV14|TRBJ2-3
TGTGCCAGCAGCTACGGGACTACCACAGATACGCAGTATTTT
CASSYGTTTDTQYF
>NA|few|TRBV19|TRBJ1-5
TGTGCCAGTAGTATAGGAGACAGGAGCAATCAGCCCCAGCATTTT
CASSIGDRSNQPQHF
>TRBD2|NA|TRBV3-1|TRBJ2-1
TGTGCCAGCAGCCTTACTAGCGGGAGCACCAATGAGCAGTTCTTC
CASSLTSGSTNEQFF
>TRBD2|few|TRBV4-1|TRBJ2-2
TGCGCCAGCAGCCAAGTTCGACTAGCGGGGAAAACCGGGGAGCTGTTTTTT
CASSQVRLAGKTGELFF
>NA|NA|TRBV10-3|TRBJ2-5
TGTGCCATCAGTGAGTCTAGGGGTGGAGAGACCCAGTACTTC
CAISESRGGETQYF
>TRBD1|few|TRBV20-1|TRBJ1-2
TGCAGTGCTAGGAAAACCGGGACAGGGATTTATGGCTACACCTTC
CSARKTGTGIYGYTF
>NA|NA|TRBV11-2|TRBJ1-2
TGTGCCAGCAGCTTAGATTTGGCTGCCGGAGGGGGCTACACCTTC
CASSLDLAAGGGYTF
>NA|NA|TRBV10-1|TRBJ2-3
TGCGCCAGCAGTGAGCAGGCGGCCACAGATACGCAGTATTTT
CASSEQAATDTQYF
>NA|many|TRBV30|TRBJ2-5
TGTGCCTGGAGTGTTAGGGAGGGGGGGACCCAGTACTTC
CAWSVREGGTQYF
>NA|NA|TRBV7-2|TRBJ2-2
TGTGCCAGCAGCTTAGTTAGCGGCGGGGAGCTGTTTTTT
CASSLVSGGELFF
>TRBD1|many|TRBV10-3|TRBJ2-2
TGTGCCATCAGTGGGACCGGGACAGAAATTTATTATAGCGCCGGGGAGCTGTTTTTT
CAISGTGTEIYYSAGELFF
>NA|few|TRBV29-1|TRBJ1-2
TGCAGCGTTGAAAGGGGGAACTACTATGGCTACACCTTC
CSVERGNYYGYTF
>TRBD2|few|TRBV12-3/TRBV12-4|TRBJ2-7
TGTGCCAGCAGTTTAGCTTCGGGAGGGCACGAGCAGTACTTC
CASSLASGGHEQYF
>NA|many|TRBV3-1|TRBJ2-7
TGTGCCAGCAGCCAAGAACTTTTCGAGCAGTACTTC
CASSQELFEQYF
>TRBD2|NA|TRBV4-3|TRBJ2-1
TGCGCCAGCAGCCAGATTACTAGCGGCAAAAGCCATGAGCAGTTCTTC
CASSQITSGKSHEQFF
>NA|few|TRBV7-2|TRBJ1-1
TGTGCCAGCAGCTTAGCAACGGCAGGGCGGGCTTTCTTT
CASSLATAGRAFF
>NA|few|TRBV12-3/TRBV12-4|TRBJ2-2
TGTGCCAGCAGCCAACGGGAGCTAGGCACCGGGGAGCTGTTTTTT
CASSQRELGTGELFF
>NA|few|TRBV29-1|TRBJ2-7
TGCAGCGTCCCGAAGGGGCCCTACGAGCAGTACTTC
CSVPKGPYEQYF